This T cell receptor (beta chain) was retrieved from a study of type 1 regulatory T cells (dated by TCRdb to about 2021). About the full investigation: The study characterized an in vitro protocol that generated a Tr1-enriched, alloantigen-specific CD4 T cell product named T-allo10. T-allo10 was being tested clinically in patients with hematological malignancies who were undergoing allogeneic hematopoietic stem cell transplantation. Here is what the overall study found, with its caveats: Tr1 cells showed a more restricted TCR repertoire than non-Tr1 cells, which the study interpreted as alloantigen-induced clonal expansion.

V lost 5 bases and J lost 9 bases, and the count of bases not matched to a germline gene is 9. From the cysteine up to the phenylalanine, the CDR3 has a length of 15 residues. Of all the DNA, just the CDR3 is kept, 45 bases in frame from base 1. CDR1 and CDR2 (MNHEY, SMNVEV) derive from the germline V gene (reference sequence). This clonotype was detected many times. Its antigen remains unidentified. Base qualities are not at hand, and no much larger clone is one base apart. TCRdb records Illumina MiSeq as the sequencer. TCRdb applied fastp at Q25 and MiXCR to the public reads, then kept only in-frame beta chains. Rows are unified per CDR3 protein, each entry keeping the most common DNA and genes. This sample lists roughly 62,000 distinct CDR3 sequences; 62% were detected once. 1.5% to 2% of the sample belongs to the ten largest clones.

The sample taken for sequencing was cultured non-Tr1 T cells, either the whole culture or a sorted T cell fraction (not recorded which). The cell subset or site label of this sample denotes: non-Tr1 population from the T-allo10 product. This TCR was sampled from a human donor in good health. The chain is made from TRBV27 and TRBJ2-1; a stretch of 11 junction bases matches TRBD2. The CDR3 protein: CASSGEGLAVGEQFF. The sequenced DNA: TGTGCCAGCAGTGGAGAGGGACTAGCGGTCGGTGAGCAGTTCTTC.